The rows below give T cell receptor beta chains drawn from one sample of a study of shared clonotypes between healthy human individuals. The table came from immunoSEQ multiplex PCR; TCRdb's copy has only in-frame clones and leaves some out. This table has 550,000 to 800,000 clones, roughly 70% appearing once. The sample taken for sequencing was memory CD4+ T cells sorted from blood. The receptors were gathered from a young woman in good health. Each CDR3 is given with its conserved first and last residue. The D gene is left open where the match is weak. Expanded clones are given a class, and other clones once, few, many or no size at all.

clone_size j_call d_call v_call cdr3_nt cdr3_aa
. TRBJ2-3 TRBD2 TRBV2 TGTGCCAGCAGTGAACCCTCGGGAGGAGATACGCAGTATTTT CASSEPSGGDTQYF
many TRBJ1-1 . TRBV10-3 TGTGCCACCGGAGGGAACACTGAAGCTTTCTTT CATGGNTEAFF
. TRBJ1-1 . TRBV5-1 TGCGCCAGCAGCCTGGGGGCAAACACTGAAGCTTTCTTT CASSLGANTEAFF
. TRBJ2-1 TRBD2 TRBV11-2 TGTGCCAGCAGCTCCTATCGGGCGGGAGGTGTTGATGAGCAGTTCTTC CASSSYRAGGVDEQFF
few TRBJ1-1 . TRBV6-5 TGTGCCAGCAGTTACCGACAGGTGCCGCGGGGCACTGAAGCTTTCTTT CASSYRQVPRGTEAFF
. TRBJ2-1 . TRBV5-1 TGCGCCAGCAGCTTTTCGGGAGCTTTCTACAATGAGCAGTTCTTC CASSFSGAFYNEQFF
. TRBJ2-1 TRBD2 TRBV11-3 TGTGCCAGCAGCTTAGTAGCGGGAGTCTCCTACAATGAGCAGTTCTTC CASSLVAGVSYNEQFF
. TRBJ2-3 . TRBV19 TGTGCCAGTTCCTATCGGTACACAGATACGCAGTATTTT CASSYRYTDTQYF
once TRBJ2-1 . TRBV5-1 TGCGCCAGCAGCGCGGAAGGATTCTCCTACAATGAGCAGTTCTTC CASSAEGFSYNEQFF
. TRBJ2-1 TRBD2 TRBV25-1 TGTGCCAGCATAAGCGGGAGGGCAAATGAGCAGTTCTTC CASISGRANEQFF
. TRBJ1-1 TRBD1 TRBV5-1 TGCGCCAGCAGCTCCGGGACAGGGAATGTACTTGAAGCTTTCTTT CASSSGTGNVLEAFF
. TRBJ1-2 TRBD1 TRBV2 TGTGCCAGCAGTGAAAGGCTGACAGGGGATGGCTACACCTTC CASSERLTGDGYTF
many TRBJ1-5 . TRBV28 TGTGCCAGCACAAGTTCGTATAGCAATCAGCCCCAGCATTTT CASTSSYSNQPQHF
. TRBJ2-1 TRBD2 TRBV4-1 TGCGCCAGCAGCCTCGGACTAGCGGGAGTCGCCTACAATGAGCAGTTCTTC CASSLGLAGVAYNEQFF
. TRBJ2-2 . TRBV5-1 TGCGCCAGCAGCTTGCTTTCGGGCCTCTCTACCGGGGAGCTGTTTTTT CASSLLSGLSTGELFF
. TRBJ2-7 TRBD2 TRBV28 TGTGCCAGCAGTTCCCCCCCTAGCGGGGCCCCCTACGAGCAGTACTTC CASSSPPSGAPYEQYF
. TRBJ1-5 . TRBV28 TGTGCCAGCAGACGAGGGCAAGTCAGGCAGCCCCAGCATTTT CASRRGQVRQPQHF
many TRBJ2-5 TRBD1 TRBV14 TGTGCCAGCAGCCAAGACACTAATCCGGGACAGGGTGGAGAGACCCAGTACTTC CASSQDTNPGQGGETQYF
many TRBJ2-2 TRBD2 TRBV4-1 TGCGCCAGCAGCCCTCGGACTAGCGGGAGCCTCCTCGCGAACACCGGGGAGCTGTTTTTT CASSPRTSGSLLANTGELFF
. TRBJ2-2 TRBD2 TRBV4-1 TGCGCCAGCAGCCAAGATGGAGATGCGGGAGGGCCCCACACCGGGGAGCTGTTTTTT CASSQDGDAGGPHTGELFF
. TRBJ1-5 TRBD1 TRBV27 TGTGCCAGCAGGCCACGGACAGGGGTTAATCAGCCCCAGCATTTT CASRPRTGVNQPQHF
. TRBJ1-3 TRBD1 TRBV11-2 TGTGCCAGCAGCAGACAGGGGAACTCTGGAAACACCATATATTTT CASSRQGNSGNTIYF
. TRBJ2-2 TRBD1 TRBV27 TGTGCCAGCAGAACCGGACAGGGGAGAAGTAGGGCCGGGGAGCTGTTTTTT CASRTGQGRSRAGELFF
. TRBJ2-1 TRBD2 TRBV5-1 TGCGCCAGCAGCTCCTGGACTAGTAACAATGAGCAGTTCTTC CASSSWTSNNEQFF
once TRBJ1-1 TRBD1 TRBV6-5 TGTGCCAGCAGTTACCCCGGACAGGGTGAAGCTTTCTTT CASSYPGQGEAFF
. TRBJ2-5 TRBD2 TRBV28 TGTGCCAGCAGTTTCCCGATCAGGACTAGCGGAGGCCCCCCCCAAGAGACCCAGTACTTC CASSFPIRTSGGPPQETQYF
. TRBJ2-3 TRBD2 TRBV25-1 TGTGCCAGCAGGGGACTAGCGGACACTTTACCAGATACGCAGTATTTT CASRGLADTLPDTQYF
. TRBJ1-1 . TRBV7-3 TGTGCCAGCAGCCCTTCCGTGAACACTGAAGCTTTCTTT CASSPSVNTEAFF
. TRBJ1-4 . TRBV6-5 TGTGCCAGCGGTAGGACGAATGAAAAACTGTTTTTT CASGRTNEKLFF
. TRBJ2-1 TRBD2 TRBV7-9 TGTGCCAGCAGCCCCGGGGGAGGGCGGGCCCACAATGAGCAGTTCTTC CASSPGGGRAHNEQFF
. TRBJ2-2 TRBD1 TRBV11-2 TGTGCCAGCAGCTCACAGGGGGCGCTTACCGGGGAGCTGTTTTTT CASSSQGALTGELFF
. TRBJ2-4 TRBD2 TRBV19 TGTGCCAGTCTCCCCGGGAGGGCCGCCAAAAACATTCAGTACTTC CASLPGRAAKNIQYF